Detailed here is one T cell receptor (beta chain). The antigen is not known. J gave up 0 bases and V 6 bases, and 1 base lay outside the gene matches. This CDR3 is built from 13 residues. Germline-derived CDR1 and CDR2 are ENHRY and SYGVKD. The data were taken from a study of T cells after yellow fever vaccination. Study-wide findings and caveats: The secondary T-cell response peaked on day 5, not day 15, but was weaker. Booster samples showed a return of most primary-vaccination clones (approximately 95% CD4, around 85% CD8).

Template-switching 5'RACE yielded the TCR cDNA; a universal primer site and UMIs were added in the process. In TCRdb, the 5' RACE reads were re-called with MiXCR into one record per CDR3 protein. This sample yields 620,000 or so distinct CDR3 sequences, of which around 17% are seen a single time; around a sixth belongs to the top ten. The V call is TRBV10-3, the J call TRBJ2-5; 7 positions match TRBD1. The material sequenced was PBMCs, taken roughly 5 days after the first yellow fever vaccination. This clonotype was obtained from a man between 18 and 35 years old who received the YFV17D yellow fever vaccine. CDR3 nucleotide sequence: TGTGCCATCAGAGGGACAGACCAAGAGACCCAGTACTTC. It encodes CAIRGTDQETQYF.